This TCR beta chain emerged from a study of shared clonotypes between healthy human individuals. Study details: A donor's plate count was three for CD4 naive and three for CD4 memory; CD8 naive had two and CD8 memory one. Study results and limitations: Genetic and exposure-history diversity was limited by the few donors.

The length of the CDR3 is 15 residues. Germline V gives CDR1 SGHNT, CDR2 YYREEE (reference sequence). V lost 4 bases, J lost 2 bases, and 15 bases lay in between. As concerns this clone: Its antigen is currently unknown.

Every donor, a Caucasian adult, lived in Nashville, Tennessee. Sequencing was performed with immunoSEQ multiplex PCR; in TCRdb, only in-frame clones are kept and a portion is missing. The data show more than 400,000 clones, with 95% to 96% seen just once and around 0.066% held by the top ten. V usage is TRBV5-4 and J usage is TRBJ1-2; tentatively, D is TRBD1 (5 bases). The sequencing sample was made of naive CD4+ T cells sorted from blood. The subset is: CD45RA+ positively selected. The receptor was derived from a woman in her thirties in good health. As DNA, the CDR3 is TGTGCCAGCAGCGCCTCAGGGACTTTCAACTATGGCTACACCTTC. It translates to CASSASGTFNYGYTF.